This T cell receptor beta chain was sequenced during a study of regulatory T cells in long-lasting Graves disease. J was trimmed by 0 bases and V by 1 base; bases with no gene match: 2. The CDR3 contains 15 residues. CDR1 LNHDA and CDR2 SQIVND come from the germline V gene (reference sequence). This clonotype was detected ten times or more. Its cognate antigen is unknown. As for time point: newly diagnosed GD, antithyroid drugs for less than 3 months. Following extraction of RNA from PBMCs, that RNA was used to make the TCR library. The authors diagnosed Graves' disease using American Thyroid Association guidelines. Sequencing libraries for TCR beta were prepared with iRepertoire HTBI primers and Arm-PCR of CDR3 regions. In the authors' methods: Identified segments across samples numbered about 56 TRBV and 14 to 15 TRBJ. Each CDR3 protein gets one entry after TCRdb re-called the multiplex PCR reads with MiXCR. The V and J calls and clone size are TCRdb's, not the authors'. The sample has about 320,000 distinct CDR3 sequences; 18% are singletons.

Findings and limits, study-wide: Sample size was small, which may have lowered accuracy. Samples came from peripheral blood alone, without thyroid tissue.

The rearrangement uses TRBV19 and TRBJ2-5; 7 nucleotides line up with TRBD2. The source was peripheral blood mononuclear cells (PBMCs), collected at new diagnosis, from a patient treated with antithyroid drugs. The sequence was collected from a female donor with Graves disease. The CDR3 reads CASSIGGGNQETQYF. The CDR3 coding sequence is TGTGCCAGTAGTATAGGGGGAGGGAACCAAGAGACCCAGTACTTC.